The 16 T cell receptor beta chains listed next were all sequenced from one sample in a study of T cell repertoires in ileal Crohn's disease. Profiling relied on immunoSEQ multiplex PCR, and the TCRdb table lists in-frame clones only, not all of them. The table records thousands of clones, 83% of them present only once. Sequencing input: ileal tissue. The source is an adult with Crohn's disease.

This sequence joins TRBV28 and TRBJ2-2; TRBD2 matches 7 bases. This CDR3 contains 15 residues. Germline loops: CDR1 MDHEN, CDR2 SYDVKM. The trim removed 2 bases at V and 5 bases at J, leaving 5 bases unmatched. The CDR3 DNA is TGTGCCAGCAGTTTAGCGGGGGAGGAGACCGGGGAGCTGTTTTTT. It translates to CASSLAGEETGELFF. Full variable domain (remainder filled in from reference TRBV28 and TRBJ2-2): DVKVTQSSRYLVKRTGEKVFLECVQDMDHENMFWYRQDPGLGLRLIYFSYDVKMKEKGDIPEGYSVSREKKERFSLILESASTNQTSMYLCASSLAGEETGELFFGEGSRLTVL.

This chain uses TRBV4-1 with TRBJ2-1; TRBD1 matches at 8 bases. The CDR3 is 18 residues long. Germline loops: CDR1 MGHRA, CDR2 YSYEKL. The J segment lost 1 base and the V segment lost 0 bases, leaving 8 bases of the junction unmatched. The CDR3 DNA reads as TGCGCCAGCAGCCAAGATACTCGGACAGGGTCTTCCTACAATGAGCAGTTCTTC. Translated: CASSQDTRTGSSYNEQFF.

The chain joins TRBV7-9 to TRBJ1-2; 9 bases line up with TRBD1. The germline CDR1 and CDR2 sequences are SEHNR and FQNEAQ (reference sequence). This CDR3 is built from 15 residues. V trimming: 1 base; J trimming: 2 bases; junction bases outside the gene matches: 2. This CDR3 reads CASSLVGTGNYGYTF. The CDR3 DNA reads TGTGCCAGCAGCTTAGTCGGGACAGGGAACTATGGCTACACCTTC.

The CDR3 protein is CASSIVSLAGVTGELFF. In nucleotides, the CDR3 is TGTGCCAGTAGTATAGTTAGCCTAGCGGGAGTTACCGGGGAGCTGTTTTTT. J is TRBJ2-2 and V is TRBV19, with 10 positions matching TRBD2. V lost 1 base, J lost 5 bases, and 7 bases stayed unmatched. This CDR3 comprises 17 residues. Germline V lookup: CDR1 LNHDA, CDR2 SQIVND (reference sequence). The variable domain in full, completed from reference TRBV19 and TRBJ2-2, reads DGGITQSPKYLFRKEGQNVTLSCEQNLNHDAMYWYRQDPGQGLRLIYYSQIVNDFQKGDIAEGYSVSREKKESFPLTVTSAQKNPTAFYLCASSIVSLAGVTGELFFGEGSRLTVL.

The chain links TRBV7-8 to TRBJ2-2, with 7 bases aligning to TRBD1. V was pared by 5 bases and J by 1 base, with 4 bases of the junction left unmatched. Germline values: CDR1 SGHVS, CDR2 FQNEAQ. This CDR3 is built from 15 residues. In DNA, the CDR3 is TGTGCCAGCAGCCCTTGGACAGGGAACACCGGGGAGCTGTTTTTT. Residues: CASSPWTGNTGELFF.

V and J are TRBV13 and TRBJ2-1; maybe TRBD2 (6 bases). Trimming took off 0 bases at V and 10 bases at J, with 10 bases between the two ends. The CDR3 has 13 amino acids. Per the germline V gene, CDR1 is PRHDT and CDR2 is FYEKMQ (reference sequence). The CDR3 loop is CASSLGLAGEQFF. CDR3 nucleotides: TGTGCCAGCAGCTTAGGACTAGCAGGCGAGCAGTTCTTC.

In nucleotides, the CDR3 is TGTGCCAGCAGCTTCTCGGGGGGGGAGCTGTTTTTT. It specifies CASSFSGGELFF. This chain links TRBV7-8 with TRBJ2-2, with D possibly TRBD2 on 5 matching bases. Germline V gene sequence: CDR1 SGHVS, CDR2 FQNEAQ. The CDR3 spans 12 residues. Between the trimmed V and J ends, which lost 3 bases and 8 bases, there was a span of 7 bases.

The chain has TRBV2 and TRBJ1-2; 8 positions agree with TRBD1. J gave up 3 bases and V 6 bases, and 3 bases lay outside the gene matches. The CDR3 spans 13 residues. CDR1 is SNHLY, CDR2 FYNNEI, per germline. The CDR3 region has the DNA TGTGCCAGCAGCCCACAGGGGGACTATGGCTACACCTTC. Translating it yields CASSPQGDYGYTF.

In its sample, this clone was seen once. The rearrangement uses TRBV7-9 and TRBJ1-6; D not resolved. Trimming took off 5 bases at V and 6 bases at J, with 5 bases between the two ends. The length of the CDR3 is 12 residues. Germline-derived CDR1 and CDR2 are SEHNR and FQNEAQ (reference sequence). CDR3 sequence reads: CASSLVNSPLHF. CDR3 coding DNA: TGTGCCAGCAGCCTCGTTAATTCACCCCTCCACTTT.

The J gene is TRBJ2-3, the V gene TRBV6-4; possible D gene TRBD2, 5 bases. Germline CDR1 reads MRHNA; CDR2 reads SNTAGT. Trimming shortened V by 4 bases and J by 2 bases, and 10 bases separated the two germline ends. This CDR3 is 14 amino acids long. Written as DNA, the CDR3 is TGTGCCAGCAGTGGGTGGGAGTTCACAGATACGCAGTATTTT. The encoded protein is CASSGWEFTDTQYF.

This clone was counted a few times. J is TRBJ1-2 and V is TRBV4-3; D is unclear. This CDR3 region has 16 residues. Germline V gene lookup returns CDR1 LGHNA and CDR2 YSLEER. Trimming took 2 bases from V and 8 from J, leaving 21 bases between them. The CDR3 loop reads CASSQSFRRSDRGYTF. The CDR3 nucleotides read TGCGCCAGCAGCCAATCCTTTAGGAGGTCGGATCGGGGCTACACCTTC.

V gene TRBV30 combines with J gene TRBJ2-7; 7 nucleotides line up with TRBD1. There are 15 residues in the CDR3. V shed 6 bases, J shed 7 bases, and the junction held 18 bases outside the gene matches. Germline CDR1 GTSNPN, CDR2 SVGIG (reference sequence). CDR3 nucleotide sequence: TGTGCCTGCAAAATAAAGGGGGCGCGGATAGGGGAGCAGTACTTC. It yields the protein CACKIKGARIGEQYF.

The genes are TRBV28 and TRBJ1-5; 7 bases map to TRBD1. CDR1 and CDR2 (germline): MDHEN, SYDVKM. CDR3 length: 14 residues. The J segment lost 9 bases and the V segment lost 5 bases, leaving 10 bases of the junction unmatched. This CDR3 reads CASSPGQVFRPQHF. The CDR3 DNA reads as TGTGCCAGCAGTCCAGGACAGGTGTTTCGGCCCCAGCATTTT.

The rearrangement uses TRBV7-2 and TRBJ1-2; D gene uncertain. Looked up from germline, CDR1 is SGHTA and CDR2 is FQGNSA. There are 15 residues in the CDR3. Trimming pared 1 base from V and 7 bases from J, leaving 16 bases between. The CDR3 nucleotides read TGTGCCAGCAGCTTAGGAGGTCTGGCAACGGCTGGCTACACCTTC. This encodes CASSLGGLATAGYTF.

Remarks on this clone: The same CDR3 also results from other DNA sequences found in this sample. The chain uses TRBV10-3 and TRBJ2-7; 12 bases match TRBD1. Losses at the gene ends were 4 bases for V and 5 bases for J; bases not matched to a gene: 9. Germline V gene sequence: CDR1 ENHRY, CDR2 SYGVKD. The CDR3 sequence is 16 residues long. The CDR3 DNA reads TGTGCCATCAGTGCGGCACCGGGACAGGGGGCGGACGAGCAGTACTTC. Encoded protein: CAISAAPGQGADEQYF.

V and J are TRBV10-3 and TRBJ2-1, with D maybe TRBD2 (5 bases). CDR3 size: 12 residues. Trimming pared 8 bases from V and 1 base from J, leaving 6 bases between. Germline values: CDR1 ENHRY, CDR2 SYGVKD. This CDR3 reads CAIGESYNEQFF. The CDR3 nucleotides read TGTGCCATCGGGGAGTCCTACAATGAGCAGTTCTTC.